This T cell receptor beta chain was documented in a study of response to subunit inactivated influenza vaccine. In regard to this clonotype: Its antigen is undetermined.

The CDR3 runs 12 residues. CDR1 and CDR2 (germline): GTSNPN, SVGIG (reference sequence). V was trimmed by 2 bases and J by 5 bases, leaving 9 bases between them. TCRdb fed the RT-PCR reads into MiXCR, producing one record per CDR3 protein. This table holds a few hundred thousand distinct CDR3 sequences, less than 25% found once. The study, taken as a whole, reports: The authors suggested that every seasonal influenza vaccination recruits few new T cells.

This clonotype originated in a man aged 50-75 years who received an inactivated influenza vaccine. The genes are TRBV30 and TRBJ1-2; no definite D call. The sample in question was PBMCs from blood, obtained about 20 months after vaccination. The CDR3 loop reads CAWSTIGYGYTF. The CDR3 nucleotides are TGTGCCTGGAGTACAATCGGGTATGGCTACACCTTC.